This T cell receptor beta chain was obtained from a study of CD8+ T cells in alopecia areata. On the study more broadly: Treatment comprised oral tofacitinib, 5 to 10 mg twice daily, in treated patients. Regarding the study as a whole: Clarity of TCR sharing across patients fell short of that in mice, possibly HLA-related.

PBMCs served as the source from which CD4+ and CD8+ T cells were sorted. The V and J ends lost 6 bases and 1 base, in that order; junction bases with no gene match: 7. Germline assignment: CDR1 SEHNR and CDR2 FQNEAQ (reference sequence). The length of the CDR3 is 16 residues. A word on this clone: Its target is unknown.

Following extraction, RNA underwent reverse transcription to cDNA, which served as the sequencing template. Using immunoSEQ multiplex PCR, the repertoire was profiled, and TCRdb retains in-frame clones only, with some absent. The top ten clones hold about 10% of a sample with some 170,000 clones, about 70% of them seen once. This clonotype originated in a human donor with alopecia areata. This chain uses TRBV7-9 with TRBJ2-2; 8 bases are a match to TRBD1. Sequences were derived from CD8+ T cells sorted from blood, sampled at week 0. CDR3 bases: TGTGCCAGCAGGCATCCCGGGACAGGGAACACCGGGGAGCTGTTTTTT. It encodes CASRHPGTGNTGELFF.